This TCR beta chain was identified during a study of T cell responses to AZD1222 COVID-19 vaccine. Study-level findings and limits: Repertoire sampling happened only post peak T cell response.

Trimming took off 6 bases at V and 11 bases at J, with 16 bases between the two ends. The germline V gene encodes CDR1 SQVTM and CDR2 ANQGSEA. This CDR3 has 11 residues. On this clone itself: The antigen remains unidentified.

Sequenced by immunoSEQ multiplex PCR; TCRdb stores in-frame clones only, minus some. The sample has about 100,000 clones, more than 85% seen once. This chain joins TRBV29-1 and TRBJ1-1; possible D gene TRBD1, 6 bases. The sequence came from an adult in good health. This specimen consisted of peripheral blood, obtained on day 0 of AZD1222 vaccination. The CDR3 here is CSVRTDNPAFF. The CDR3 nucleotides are TGCAGCGTACGGACAGACAACCCTGCTTTCTTT.